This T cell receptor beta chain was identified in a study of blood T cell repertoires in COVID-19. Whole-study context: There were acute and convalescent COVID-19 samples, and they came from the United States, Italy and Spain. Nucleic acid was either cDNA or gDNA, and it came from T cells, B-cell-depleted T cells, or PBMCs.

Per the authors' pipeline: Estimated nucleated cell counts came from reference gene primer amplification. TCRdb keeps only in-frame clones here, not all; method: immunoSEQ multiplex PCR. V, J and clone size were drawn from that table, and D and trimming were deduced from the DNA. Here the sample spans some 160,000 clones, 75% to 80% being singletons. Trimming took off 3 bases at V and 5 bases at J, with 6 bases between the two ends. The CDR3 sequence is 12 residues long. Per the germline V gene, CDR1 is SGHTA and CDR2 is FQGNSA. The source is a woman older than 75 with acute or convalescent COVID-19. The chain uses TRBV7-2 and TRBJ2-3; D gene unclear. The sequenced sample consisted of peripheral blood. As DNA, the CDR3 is TGTGCCAGCAGCTTCCCAGGAGATACGCAGTATTTT. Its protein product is CASSFPGDTQYF.